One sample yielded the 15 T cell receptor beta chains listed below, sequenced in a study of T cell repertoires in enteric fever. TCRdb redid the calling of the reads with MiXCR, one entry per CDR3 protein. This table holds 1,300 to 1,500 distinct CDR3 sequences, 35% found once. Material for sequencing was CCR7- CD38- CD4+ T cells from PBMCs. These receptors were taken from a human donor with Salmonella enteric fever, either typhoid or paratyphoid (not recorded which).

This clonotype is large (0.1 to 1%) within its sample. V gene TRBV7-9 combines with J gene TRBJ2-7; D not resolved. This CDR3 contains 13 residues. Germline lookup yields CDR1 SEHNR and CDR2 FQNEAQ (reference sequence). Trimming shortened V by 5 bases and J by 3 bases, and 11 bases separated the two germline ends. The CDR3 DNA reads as TGTGCCAGCAGCCCCTTTATCCGCTACGAGCAGTACTTC. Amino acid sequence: CASSPFIRYEQYF.

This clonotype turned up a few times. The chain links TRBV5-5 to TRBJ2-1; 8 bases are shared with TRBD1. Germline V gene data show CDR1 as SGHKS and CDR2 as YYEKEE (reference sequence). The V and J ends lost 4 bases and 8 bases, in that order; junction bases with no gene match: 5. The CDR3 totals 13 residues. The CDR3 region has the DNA TGTGCCAGCAGCACGTGGACAGGGCATGAGCAGTTCTTC. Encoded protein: CASSTWTGHEQFF.

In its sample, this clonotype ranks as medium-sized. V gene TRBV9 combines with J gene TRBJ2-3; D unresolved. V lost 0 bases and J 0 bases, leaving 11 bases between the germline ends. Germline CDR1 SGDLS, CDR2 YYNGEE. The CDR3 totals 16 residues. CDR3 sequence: CASSVGGSTSTDTQYF. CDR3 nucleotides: TGTGCCAGCAGCGTAGGCGGATCCACTAGCACAGATACGCAGTATTTT. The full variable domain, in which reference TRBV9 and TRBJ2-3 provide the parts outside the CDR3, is DSGVTQTPKHLITATGQRVTLRCSPRSGDLSVYWYQQSLDQGLQFLIQYYNGEERAKGNILERFSAQQFPDLHSELNLSSLELGDSALYFCASSVGGSTSTDTQYFGPGTRLTVL.

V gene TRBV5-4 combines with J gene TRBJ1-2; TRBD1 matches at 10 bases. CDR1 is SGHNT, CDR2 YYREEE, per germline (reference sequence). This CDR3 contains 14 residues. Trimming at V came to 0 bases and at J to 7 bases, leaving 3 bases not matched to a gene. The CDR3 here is CASSLATGGVGYTF. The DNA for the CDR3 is TGTGCCAGCAGCTTGGCGACAGGGGGCGTTGGCTACACCTTC. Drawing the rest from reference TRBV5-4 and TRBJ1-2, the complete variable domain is ETGVTQSPTHLIKTRGQQVTLRCSSQSGHNTVSWYQQALGQGPQFIFQYYREEENGRGNFPPRFSGLQFPNYSSELNVNALELDDSALYLCASSLATGGVGYTFGSGTRLTVV.

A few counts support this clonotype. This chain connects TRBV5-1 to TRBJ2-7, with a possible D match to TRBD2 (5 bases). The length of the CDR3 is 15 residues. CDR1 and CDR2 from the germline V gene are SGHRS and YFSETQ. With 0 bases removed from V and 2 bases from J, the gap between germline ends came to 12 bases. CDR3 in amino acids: CASSLASGATYEQYF. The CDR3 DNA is TGCGCCAGCAGCTTGGCCAGCGGAGCAACCTACGAGCAGTACTTC. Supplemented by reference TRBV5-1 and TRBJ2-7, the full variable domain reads KAGVTQTPRYLIKTRGQQVTLSCSPISGHRSVSWYQQTPGQGLQFLFEYFSETQRNKGNFPGRFSGRQFSNSRSEMNVSTLELGDSALYLCASSLASGATYEQYFGPGTRLTVT.

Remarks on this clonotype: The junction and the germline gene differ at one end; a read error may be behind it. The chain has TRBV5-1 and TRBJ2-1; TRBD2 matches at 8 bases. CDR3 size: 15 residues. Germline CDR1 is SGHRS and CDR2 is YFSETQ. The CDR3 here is CGSSLGLAGLNEQFF. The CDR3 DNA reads TGCGGCAGCAGCTTGGGGCTAGCGGGCCTCAATGAGCAGTTCTTC.

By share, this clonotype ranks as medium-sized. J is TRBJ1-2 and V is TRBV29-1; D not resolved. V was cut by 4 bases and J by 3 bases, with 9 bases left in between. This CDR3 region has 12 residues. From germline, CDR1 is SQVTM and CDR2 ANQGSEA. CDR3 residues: CSVGGRDYGYTF. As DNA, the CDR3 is TGCAGCGTTGGAGGGAGGGACTATGGCTACACCTTC.

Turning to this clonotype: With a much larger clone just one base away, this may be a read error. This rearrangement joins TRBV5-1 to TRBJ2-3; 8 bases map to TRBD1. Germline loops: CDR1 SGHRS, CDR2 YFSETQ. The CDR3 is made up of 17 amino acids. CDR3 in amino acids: CVSSLAWAGGNTDTQYF. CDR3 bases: TGCGTCAGCAGCTTGGCCTGGGCAGGGGGCAACACAGATACGCAGTATTTT.

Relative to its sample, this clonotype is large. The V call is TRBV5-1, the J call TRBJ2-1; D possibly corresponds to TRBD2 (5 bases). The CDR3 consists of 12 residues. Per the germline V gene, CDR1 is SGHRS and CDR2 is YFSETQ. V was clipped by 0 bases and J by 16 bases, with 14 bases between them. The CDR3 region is CASSLVGGYDFF. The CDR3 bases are TGCGCCAGCAGCTTGGTTGGCGGGTATGACTTCTTC.

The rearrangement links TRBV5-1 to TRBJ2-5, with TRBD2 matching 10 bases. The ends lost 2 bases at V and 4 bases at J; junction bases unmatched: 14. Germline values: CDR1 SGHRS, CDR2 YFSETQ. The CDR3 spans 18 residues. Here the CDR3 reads CASSLVASGSPMGETQYF. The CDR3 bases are TGCGCCAGCAGCTTAGTGGCTAGCGGGAGTCCCATGGGAGAGACCCAGTACTTC.

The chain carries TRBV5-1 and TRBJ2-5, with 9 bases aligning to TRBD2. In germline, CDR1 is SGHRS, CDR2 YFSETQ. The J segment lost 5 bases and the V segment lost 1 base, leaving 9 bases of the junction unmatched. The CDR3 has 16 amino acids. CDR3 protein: CASSLFTSGLRETQYF. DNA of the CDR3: TGCGCCAGCAGCTTGTTCACTAGCGGGTTGAGGGAGACCCAGTACTTC.

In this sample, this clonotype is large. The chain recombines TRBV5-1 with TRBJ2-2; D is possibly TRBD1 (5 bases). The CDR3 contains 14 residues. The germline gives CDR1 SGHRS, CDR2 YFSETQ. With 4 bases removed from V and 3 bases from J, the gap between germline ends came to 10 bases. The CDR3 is CASSPLGDTGELFF. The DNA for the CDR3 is TGCGCCAGCAGCCCCTTAGGGGACACCGGGGAGCTGTTTTTT.

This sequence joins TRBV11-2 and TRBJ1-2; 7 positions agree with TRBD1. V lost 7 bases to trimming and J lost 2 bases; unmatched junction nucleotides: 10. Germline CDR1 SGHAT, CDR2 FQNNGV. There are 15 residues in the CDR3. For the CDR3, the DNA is TGTGCCAGCATCCCGAGGAGACAGGGAAACTATGGCTACACCTTC. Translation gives CASIPRRQGNYGYTF.

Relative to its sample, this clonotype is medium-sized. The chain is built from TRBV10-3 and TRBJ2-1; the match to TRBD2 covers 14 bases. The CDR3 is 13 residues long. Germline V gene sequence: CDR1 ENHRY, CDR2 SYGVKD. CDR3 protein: CGAGTSGSNEQFF. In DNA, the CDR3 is TGTGGCGCCGGGACTAGCGGGAGCAATGAGCAGTTCTTC.

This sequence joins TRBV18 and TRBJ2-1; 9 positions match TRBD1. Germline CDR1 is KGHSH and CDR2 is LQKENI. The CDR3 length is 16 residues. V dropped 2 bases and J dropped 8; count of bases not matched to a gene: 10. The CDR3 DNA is TGTGCCAGCTCACCAAAGACAGGGGGAGGGCCCTATGAGCAGTTCTTC. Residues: CASSPKTGGGPYEQFF.